What follows is one T cell receptor beta chain and its context. The sample originates from a study of early T cells in non-severe SARS-CoV-2 infection. About the study: Sequencing was performed on bulk RNA from unsorted whole blood, leaving chains unpaired.

J was trimmed by 0 bases and V by 10 bases; bases with no gene match: 2. In germline, CDR1 is MNHEY, CDR2 SVGAGI. CDR3 length: 14 residues. Researchers attached unique molecular identifiers to individual cDNA molecules. MiXCR was run by TCRdb on the 5' RACE reads, yielding one entry per CDR3 protein. This table holds roughly 86,000 distinct CDR3 sequences, roughly 15% found once. Sequenced sample: whole blood. V usage is TRBV6-5 and J usage is TRBJ2-3; 12 nucleotides match TRBD2. The TCR was taken from an adult who was a healthcare worker with PCR-confirmed SARS-CoV-2 infection or an uninfected control (not recorded which). The CDR3: CATSGGDSTDTQYF. The CDR3 region has the DNA TGTGCCACTAGCGGGGGGGATAGCACAGATACGCAGTATTTT.